Below, one T cell receptor beta chain is given with its context. This entry is derived from a study of shared clonotypes between healthy human individuals. Produced via immunoSEQ multiplex PCR; TCRdb's table is partial and in-frame only. The table shows about 730,000 clones, with approximately 77% occurring only once. The TCR was taken from a woman between 25 and 40 years old in good health. Sequencing was performed on memory CD4+ T cells sorted from blood. The subset here: CD45RA-negative fraction.

The CDR3 nucleotides are TGCGCCAGCAGCATACGGACAGGGCTGGCCACTGAAGCTTTCTTT. The encoded protein is CASSIRTGLATEAFF. The chain carries TRBV5-1 and TRBJ1-1; TRBD1 aligns across 8 bases. Germline trimming cut 4 bases from V and 4 bases from J; bases unmatched to any gene: 9. This CDR3 is 15 amino acids long. Looked up from germline, CDR1 is SGHRS and CDR2 is YFSETQ. The whole variable domain, remainder taken from reference TRBV5-1 and TRBJ1-1, is KAGVTQTPRYLIKTRGQQVTLSCSPISGHRSVSWYQQTPGQGLQFLFEYFSETQRNKGNFPGRFSGRQFSNSRSEMNVSTLELGDSALYLCASSIRTGLATEAFFGQGTRLTVV.